This TCR beta chain emerged from a study of blood T cell repertoires in COVID-19. Across the whole study: Whether acute or convalescent, the COVID-19 samples came from the United States, Italy and Spain.

Germline CDR1 ENHRY, CDR2 SYGVKD. The J segment lost 0 bases and the V segment lost 6 bases, leaving 7 bases of the junction unmatched. This CDR3 region has 15 residues. Only in-frame clones appear in the TCRdb table, and some are missing; sequencing was by immunoSEQ multiplex PCR. The profile shows 65,000 to 70,000 clones, around 86% of them singletons. The chain has TRBV10-3 and TRBJ1-2; TRBD1 aligns across 7 bases. The sample comprised peripheral blood. This TCR was recovered from a woman aged 55 to 70 with acute or convalescent COVID-19. The CDR3 bases are TGTGCCATCAGGCAGGGGGATACTCCTAACTATGGCTACACCTTC. It codes for CAIRQGDTPNYGYTF.